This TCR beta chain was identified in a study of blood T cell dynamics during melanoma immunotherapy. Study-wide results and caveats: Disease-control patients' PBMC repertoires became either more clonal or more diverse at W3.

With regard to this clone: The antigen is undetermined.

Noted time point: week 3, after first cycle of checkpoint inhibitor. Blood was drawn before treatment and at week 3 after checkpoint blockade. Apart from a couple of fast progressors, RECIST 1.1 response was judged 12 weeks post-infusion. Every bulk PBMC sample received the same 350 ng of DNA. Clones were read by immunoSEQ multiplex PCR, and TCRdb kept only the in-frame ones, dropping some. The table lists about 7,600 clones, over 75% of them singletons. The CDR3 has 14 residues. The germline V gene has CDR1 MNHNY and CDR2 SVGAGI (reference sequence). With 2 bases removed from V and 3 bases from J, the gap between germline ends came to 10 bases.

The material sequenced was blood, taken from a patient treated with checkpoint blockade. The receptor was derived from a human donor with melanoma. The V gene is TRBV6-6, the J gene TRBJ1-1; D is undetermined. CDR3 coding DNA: TGTGCCAGCAGTTACGCGGGTAGCGACACTGAAGCTTTCTTT. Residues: CASSYAGSDTEAFF.